The entry that follows covers one TCR beta chain sequence. Its antigen is unidentified. Between the trimmed V and J ends, which lost 6 bases and 2 bases, there was a span of 14 bases. CDR3 size: 16 residues. CDR1 and CDR2 (germline): MDHEN, SYDVKM. The data were taken from a study of cytomegalovirus exposure and HLA in healthy donors. Study details: Later analysis reported that the 95 to 150 validation repertoires shared the platform of the 650 to 700 first-cohort repertoires.

Points from the study as a whole: Rare TCR sequences predominated, though certain public TCRs were found in many donors. Both high specificity and high sensitivity reportedly marked the classifier's diagnosis of cytomegalovirus status. Cytomegalovirus association was listed for 164 TCR beta chains.

The protocol was immunoSEQ multiplex PCR, while the TCRdb copy is restricted to in-frame clones and leaves out a portion. This table holds more than 85,000 clones, more than 70% found once. Source material: PBMCs. The chain joins TRBV28 to TRBJ2-6; D is undetermined. This clonotype originated in a woman in her late teens or twenties in good health and CMV-seronegative. The CDR3 loop reads CASSPYLRAGANVLTF. The CDR3 DNA sequence: TGTGCCAGCAGCCCCTATCTCCGGGCTGGGGCCAACGTCCTGACTTTC.